This passage covers 32 T cell receptor beta chains from one sample sequenced in a study of T cell responses to AZD1222 COVID-19 vaccine. Generated by immunoSEQ multiplex PCR, the TCRdb table keeps only in-frame clones and is missing some. The sample yields 170,000 or so clones, approximately 90% seen once. Sample: peripheral blood, taken on day 0 of AZD1222 vaccination. Receptors originate from an adult in good health.

The genes are TRBV7-9 and TRBJ1-1; no firm D call. The CDR3 has 16 residues. The germline V and J ends were trimmed by 1 base and 3 bases, with 15 bases remaining between them. Germline CDR1 is SEHNR and CDR2 is FQNEAQ (reference sequence). CDR3 loop: CASSLGPPTGDTEAFF. As DNA, the CDR3 is TGTGCCAGCAGCTTAGGGCCTCCAACCGGGGACACTGAAGCTTTCTTT.

The genes are TRBV6-1 and TRBJ2-7; D is ambiguous. CDR1 and CDR2 (germline): MNHNS, SASEGT. V lost 0 bases to trimming and J lost 0 bases, with 15 bases between them. CDR3 length equals 17 residues. The CDR3 loop reads CASSEAFGSPSSYEQYF. CDR3 DNA sequence: TGTGCCAGCAGTGAAGCATTCGGCAGCCCAAGCTCCTACGAGCAGTACTTC.

The V gene is TRBV5-1, the J gene TRBJ1-2, with 10 positions matching TRBD1. J lost 6 bases, V lost 4 bases, and 12 bases had no gene match. The germline V gene encodes CDR1 SGHRS and CDR2 YFSETQ. The CDR3 length is 16 residues. The CDR3 nucleotides are TGCGCCAGCAGCCTGACAGGGGGCGTGAATGTAGATGGCTACACCTTC. Its protein product is CASSLTGGVNVDGYTF.

V usage is TRBV15 and J usage is TRBJ1-4; possible D gene TRBD1, 5 bases. The V and J ends lost 5 bases and 6 bases respectively, with 22 bases between them. CDR1 is LNHNV, CDR2 YYDKDF, per germline (reference sequence). The CDR3 extends over 17 amino acids. CDR3 region: CATSPRFAGRGYEKLFF. CDR3 sequence (DNA): TGTGCCACCAGCCCCCGGTTTGCGGGAAGGGGTTATGAAAAACTGTTTTTT.

This chain uses TRBV30 with TRBJ1-6, with 9 bases that match TRBD1. V trimming: 7 bases; J trimming: 7 bases; junction bases outside the gene matches: 5. Germline CDR1 is GTSNPN and CDR2 is SVGIG (reference sequence). The CDR3 consists of 13 residues. The CDR3 spells CASGTGLNSPLHF. CDR3 coding DNA: TGTGCCTCCGGGACAGGGTTAAATTCACCCCTCCACTTT.

The chain joins TRBV7-3 to TRBJ1-2, with D possibly matching TRBD1 (5 bases). Trimming removed 5 bases at V and 1 base at J, with 8 bases between. The CDR3 totals 13 residues. Germline CDR1 SGHTA, CDR2 FQGTGA. CDR3 protein: CASSPDSNYGYTF. CDR3 DNA sequence: TGTGCCAGCAGCCCCGACAGTAACTATGGCTACACCTTC.

The J gene is TRBJ2-3, the V gene TRBV5-4; D remains ambiguous. The CDR3 covers 11 residues. Trimming cost V 3 bases and J 6 bases, with 5 bases left between them. The V gene's germline CDR1 is SGHNT and CDR2 YYREEE (reference sequence). Written as DNA, the CDR3 is TGTGCCAGCAGCTCCCTTGATACGCAGTATTTT. Protein product: CASSSLDTQYF.

V usage is TRBV5-4 and J usage is TRBJ2-1; D perhaps matches TRBD2 (6 bases). The germline gives CDR1 SGHNT, CDR2 YYREEE (reference sequence). Trimming left V 0 bases short and J 3 bases short, with 19 bases between. The CDR3 consists of 18 residues. CDR3 in DNA: TGTGCCAGCAGCTTGGACCTCTTTGGCGGGGAGGACTACAATGAGCAGTTCTTC. Translated: CASSLDLFGGEDYNEQFF.

Here the CDR3 DNA reads TGTGCCAGCTCACCACCGAACTTAGGTAGGGAAGGCTACACCTTC. Its translation is CASSPPNLGREGYTF. The chain carries TRBV18 and TRBJ1-2; D gene unclear. Germline lookup yields CDR1 KGHSH and CDR2 LQKENI. This CDR3 has 15 amino acids. V lost 0 bases to trimming and J lost 8 bases, with 16 bases between them. Using reference TRBV18 and TRBJ1-2 for the parts outside the CDR3, the full variable domain is NAGVMQNPRHLVRRRGQEARLRCSPMKGHSHVYWYRQLPEEGLKFMVYLQKENIIDESGMPKERFSAEFPKEGPSILRIQQVVRGDSAAYFCASSPPNLGREGYTFGSGTRLTVV.

CDR3 nucleotide sequence: TGCGCCAGCAGCTTGGAGCGGACAAGCTCCTACGAGCAGTACTTC. Its translation is CASSLERTSSYEQYF. The rearrangement uses TRBV5-1 and TRBJ2-7; D assignment may be TRBD1 or TRBD2 (5 bases each). This CDR3 region has 15 residues. V gave up 0 bases and J gave up 0 bases, with 10 bases separating them. Germline-derived CDR1 and CDR2 are SGHRS and YFSETQ.

The rearrangement uses TRBV7-3 and TRBJ1-1; the D gene is possibly TRBD1 (5 bases). There are 15 residues in the CDR3. Deletions cut 5 bases from V and 2 bases from J, with 15 bases between. CDR1 SGHTA and CDR2 FQGTGA come from the germline V gene. The CDR3: CASSSSGTLNTEAFF. In DNA form, the CDR3 reads TGTGCCAGCAGCAGCTCCGGGACCTTAAACACTGAAGCTTTCTTT.

This sequence joins TRBV5-1 and TRBJ2-7; 7 bases fit TRBD2. The CDR3 sequence is 15 residues long. Germline CDR1 reads SGHRS; CDR2 reads YFSETQ. The V and J ends lost 1 base and 2 bases, in that order; junction bases with no gene match: 6. The CDR3, as DNA: TGCGCCAGCAGCTTGTCGGGGGGACCAACCTACGAGCAGTACTTC. Translation: CASSLSGGPTYEQYF.

J is TRBJ2-1 and V is TRBV12-3 or TRBV12-4; D is unresolved. This CDR3 is 11 amino acids long. V lost 8 bases, J lost 6 bases, and 8 bases lay in between. The CDR3 DNA is TGTGCCAGCCGAGAGAGCAATGAGCAGTTCTTC. Its translation is CASRESNEQFF.

The J gene is TRBJ1-1, the V gene TRBV18; 11 bases line up with TRBD1. With 4 bases clipped from V and 7 bases from J, the junction kept 5 bases outside the gene matches. Germline V CDR1 and CDR2: KGHSH, LQKENI. The CDR3 is 14 amino acids. The CDR3 bases are TGTGCCAGCTCACTGGGACAGGGGGTTGGTGAAGCTTTCTTT. It is translated as CASSLGQGVGEAFF.

The chain recombines TRBV2 with TRBJ1-1; 8 positions match TRBD1. The CDR3 is made up of 13 amino acids. V lost 7 bases, J lost 5 bases, and 6 bases stayed unmatched. Germline CDR1 reads SNHLY; CDR2 reads FYNNEI. For the CDR3, the DNA is TGTGCCAGCATACCGACAGGGGTAACTGAAGCTTTCTTT. Amino acid sequence: CASIPTGVTEAFF.

The chain links TRBV27 to TRBJ1-1; D is undetermined. Trimming cost V 6 bases and J 4 bases, with 15 bases left between them. There are 14 residues in the CDR3. CDR1 MNHEY and CDR2 SMNVEV come from the germline V gene (reference sequence). The CDR3 here is CASSSQRFPTEAFF. The CDR3 DNA is TGTGCCAGCAGCTCCCAGCGCTTCCCCACTGAAGCTTTCTTT.

This chain links TRBV6-5 with TRBJ2-3, with unresolved D. Germline assignment: CDR1 MNHEY and CDR2 SVGAGI. With 10 bases removed from V and 1 base from J, the gap between germline ends came to 18 bases. The CDR3 consists of 15 residues. The CDR3 nucleotides read TGTGCCAACCGTCTGGTGTCGGAGCGCACAGATACGCAGTATTTT. Translated, it gives CANRLVSERTDTQYF.

The chain links TRBV5-6 to TRBJ1-4; D is ambiguous. CDR3 length: 15 amino acids. In germline, CDR1 is SGHDT, CDR2 YYEEEE. Trimming removed 1 base from V and 4 bases from J, with 11 bases in between. This CDR3 reads CASSLWRQRNEKLFF. The CDR3 DNA is TGTGCCAGCAGCTTGTGGCGCCAGCGTAATGAAAAACTGTTTTTT.

The chain joins TRBV28 to TRBJ2-1, with D unclear. Germline CDR1 and CDR2: MDHEN and SYDVKM. This CDR3 is 13 amino acids long. The V end was cut by 3 bases, the J end by 5 bases, with 8 bases between. The CDR3 DNA sequence: TGTGCCAGCAGTTTGGTCGGTCACAATGAGCAGTTCTTC. This encodes CASSLVGHNEQFF.

The CDR3 region is CARSLIRGPFSEAFF. CDR3 DNA sequence: TGTGCCAGAAGTTTAATCAGGGGGCCTTTTTCTGAAGCTTTCTTT. V gene TRBV7-5 combines with J gene TRBJ1-1; the D segment call TRBD1 is taken from the table without a DNA check. TRBV7-5 is listed as a pseudogene. The CDR3 runs to 15 residues.

V usage is TRBV6-1 and J usage is TRBJ2-1, with TRBD2 identical over 13 bases. V shed 3 bases, J shed 7 bases, and the junction held 6 bases outside the gene matches. CDR1 and CDR2 from the germline V gene are MNHNS and SASEGT. CDR3 length equals 16 residues. This CDR3 is CASSDRLAGGLNEQFF. CDR3 DNA: TGTGCCAGCAGTGACCGACTAGCGGGGGGCCTTAATGAGCAGTTCTTC.

The rearrangement uses TRBV5-4 and TRBJ2-1, with 8 bases aligning to TRBD2. Germline V gives CDR1 SGHNT, CDR2 YYREEE (reference sequence). V gave up 0 bases and J gave up 5 bases; unmatched junction bases: 13. The CDR3 totals 18 residues. CDR3 in DNA: TGTGCCAGCAGCTTGGCCGGGTTCTGGCGGGGGGTTAACAATGAGCAGTTCTTC. This sequence encodes CASSLAGFWRGVNNEQFF.

V gene TRBV5-1 combines with J gene TRBJ2-5; 9 bases are a match to TRBD1. V lost 4 bases to trimming and J lost 1 base; unmatched junction nucleotides: 8. The germline V gene has CDR1 SGHRS and CDR2 YFSETQ. The CDR3 length is 16 residues. CDR3 region: CASSPQTGGIQETQYF. The CDR3 nucleotides read TGCGCCAGCAGCCCGCAAACAGGGGGCATCCAAGAGACCCAGTACTTC. Filled out from reference TRBV5-1 and TRBJ2-5, the complete variable domain reads KAGVTQTPRYLIKTRGQQVTLSCSPISGHRSVSWYQQTPGQGLQFLFEYFSETQRNKGNFPGRFSGRQFSNSRSEMNVSTLELGDSALYLCASSPQTGGIQETQYFGPGTRLLVL.

V gene TRBV10-3 combines with J gene TRBJ1-1; D gene uncertain. V was pared by 3 bases and J by 4 bases, with 0 bases between. Germline CDR1 reads ENHRY; CDR2 reads SYGVKD. This CDR3 is 10 amino acids long. The CDR3 sequence: CAISDTEAFF. DNA for the CDR3: TGTGCCATCAGTGACACTGAAGCTTTCTTT.

This clone occurred once. The rearrangement joins TRBV15 to TRBJ1-5; D gene ambiguous. This CDR3 has 16 amino acids. The V end lost 0 bases, the J end lost 7 bases, and 16 bases lay between the germline ends. CDR1 is LNHNV, CDR2 YYDKDF, per germline (reference sequence). The CDR3 loop reads CATSRDRGRLGQPQHF. The CDR3 DNA sequence: TGTGCCACCAGCAGAGATAGAGGCAGGTTGGGCCAGCCCCAGCATTTT.

On this clone: Other DNA sequences of this sample code for an identical CDR3. The J gene is TRBJ2-7, the V gene TRBV6-5, with D possibly TRBD2 on 5 matching bases. The V end was cut by 0 bases, the J end by 4 bases, with 10 bases between. The CDR3 has 14 residues. Germline loops: CDR1 MNHEY, CDR2 SVGAGI. The CDR3: CASSYSPGGYEQYF. DNA of the CDR3: TGTGCCAGCAGTTACTCACCAGGCGGGTACGAGCAGTACTTC.

Comments on this clone: Germline is not matched at one junction end, which may reflect a read error. The V and J genes are TRBV18 and TRBJ1-5, with 8 bases aligning to TRBD1. CDR1 is KGHSH, CDR2 LQKENI, per germline. CDR3 length: 15 amino acids. CDR3 DNA sequence: TGTGCCAGCTCACGGGCAGGGGGCCACAATCGGCCCCAGCATTTT. This encodes CASSRAGGHNRPQHF.

This chain links TRBV28 with TRBJ1-5; a possible D gene is TRBD1 (6 bases). With 7 bases removed from V and 7 bases from J, the gap between germline ends came to 20 bases. Germline V gene data show CDR1 as MDHEN and CDR2 as SYDVKM. This CDR3 is built from 15 residues. The CDR3 region is CASILGGAGEQPQHF. In DNA, the CDR3 is TGTGCCAGCATCCTAGGGGGAGCAGGGGAGCAGCCCCAGCATTTT.

The J gene is TRBJ1-2, the V gene TRBV2, with 9 bases matching TRBD1. Losses at the gene ends were 6 bases for V and 4 bases for J; bases not matched to a gene: 9. Germline-derived CDR1 and CDR2 are SNHLY and FYNNEI. The CDR3 length is 15 residues. CDR3 in DNA: TGTGCCAGCAGCGAGGGTACAGGGGGCGTCTATGGCTACACCTTC. Protein: CASSEGTGGVYGYTF.

The chain recombines TRBV7-9 with TRBJ1-1, with D possibly being TRBD1 (5 bases). Trimming removed 1 base from V and 4 bases from J, with 13 bases in between. The CDR3 length is 15 residues. Germline lookup yields CDR1 SEHNR and CDR2 FQNEAQ (reference sequence). The DNA for the CDR3 is TGTGCCAGCAGCTTAGATACGGGGGTAGTCACTGAAGCTTTCTTT. Its protein is CASSLDTGVVTEAFF.

This chain uses TRBV28 with TRBJ1-2; 7 positions match TRBD1. The CDR3 spans 15 residues. Germline V gene lookup returns CDR1 MDHEN and CDR2 SYDVKM. The trim removed 8 bases at V and 0 bases at J, leaving 9 bases unmatched. The CDR3 DNA reads TGTGCCAGCTTACCGGGACAGCTTTCTAACTATGGCTACACCTTC. This translates into CASLPGQLSNYGYTF.

This clone was counted only a few times. The chain has TRBV4-2 and TRBJ2-7; unclear D gene. Trimming removed 0 bases from V and 3 bases from J, with 3 bases in between. This CDR3 contains 12 residues. The germline gives CDR1 LGHNA, CDR2 YNFKEQ. The CDR3 region is CASSQDLYEQYF. The CDR3 nucleotides are TGTGCCAGCAGCCAAGATCTCTACGAGCAGTACTTC.